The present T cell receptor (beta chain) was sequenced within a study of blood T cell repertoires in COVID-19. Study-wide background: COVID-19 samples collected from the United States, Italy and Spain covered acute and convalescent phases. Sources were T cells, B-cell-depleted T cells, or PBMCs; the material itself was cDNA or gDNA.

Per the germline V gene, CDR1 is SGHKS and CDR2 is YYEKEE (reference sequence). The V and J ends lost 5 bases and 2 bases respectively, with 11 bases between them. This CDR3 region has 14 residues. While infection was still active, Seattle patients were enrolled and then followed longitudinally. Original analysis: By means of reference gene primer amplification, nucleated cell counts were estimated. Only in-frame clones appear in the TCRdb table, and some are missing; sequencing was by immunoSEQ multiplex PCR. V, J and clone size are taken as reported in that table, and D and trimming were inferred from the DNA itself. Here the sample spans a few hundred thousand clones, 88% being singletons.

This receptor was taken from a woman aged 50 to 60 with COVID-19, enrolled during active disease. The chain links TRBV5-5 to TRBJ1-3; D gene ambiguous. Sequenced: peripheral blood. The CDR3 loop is CASRIAGTGNTIYF. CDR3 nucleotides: TGTGCCAGCAGGATTGCGGGAACTGGAAACACCATATATTTT.